Below are 20 T cell receptor beta chains sequenced from a single sample in a study of identical twins. Using its own MiXCR run on the 5' RACE reads, TCRdb lists one record per CDR3 protein. The repertoire holds over 250,000 distinct CDR3 sequences, with roughly 9% as singletons. Separately, the same data were catalogued under a study of yellow fever vaccine responses in identical twins.

Sequencing was performed on CD8+ T cells sorted from blood. The receptors were gathered from a woman younger than 35 in good health.

This clonotype has only a few counts. This chain joins TRBV27 and TRBJ2-7; D is perhaps TRBD1 (5 bases). V gave up 3 bases and J gave up 6 bases, with 12 bases separating them. The CDR3 sequence is 13 residues long. From germline, CDR1 is MNHEY and CDR2 SMNVEV (reference sequence). CDR3 loop: CASSFAGFREQYF. The CDR3 DNA reads TGTGCCAGCAGTTTCGCAGGGTTTCGCGAGCAGTACTTC.

This clonotype has just a few counts. The rearrangement uses TRBV12-3 or TRBV12-4 and TRBJ1-5, with D hard to call. The CDR3 loop spans 15 amino acids. V dropped 6 bases and J dropped 1 base, with 13 bases sitting between them. The CDR3 here is CASSPSFPSNQPQHF. The CDR3 DNA reads TGTGCCAGCAGCCCCTCTTTCCCAAGCAATCAGCCCCAGCATTTT.

There are many counts of this clonotype. Germline and junction disagree at one end, which may indicate a read error. The chain links TRBV7-8 to TRBJ2-5; a weak D match, TRBD1 (6 bases). The CDR3 loop spans 16 amino acids. From germline, CDR1 is SGHVS and CDR2 FQNEAQ. CDR3 bases: TGTGCCAACAGCCCGAGGGGGACATTGTTTGAAGAGACCCAGTACTTC. It encodes CANSPRGTLFEETQYF.

This clonotype turned up a few times. The chain joins TRBV2 to TRBJ2-3; 9 bases are a match to TRBD1. The CDR3 covers 15 residues. CDR1 is SNHLY and CDR2 is FYNNEI in the germline V gene. V shed 6 bases and J 3 bases; nucleotides not matched to a gene: 7. CDR3 in amino acids: CASSFTGGGTDTQYF. CDR3 DNA sequence: TGTGCCAGCAGCTTCACAGGGGGCGGGACAGATACGCAGTATTTT.

V is TRBV27 and J is TRBJ2-4; the D gene is possibly TRBD2 (5 bases). Trimming took 7 bases from V and 0 from J, leaving 16 bases between them. Germline CDR1 is MNHEY and CDR2 is SMNVEV (reference sequence). CDR3 length equals 16 residues. The CDR3 sequence: CASIRLLGLAKNIQYF. CDR3 nucleotides: TGTGCCAGCATTAGACTCTTAGGACTAGCCAAAAACATTCAGTACTTC.

There are a few counts of this clonotype. This chain joins TRBV4-3 and TRBJ2-1; the match to TRBD1 covers 8 bases. This CDR3 spans 15 amino acids. The V segment lost 4 bases and the J segment 8 bases; nucleotides outside the gene matches: 10. Germline assignment: CDR1 LGHNA and CDR2 YSLEER. CDR3 protein: CASSPQGEVVYEQFF. Here the CDR3 DNA reads TGCGCCAGCAGCCCACAGGGGGAAGTAGTATATGAGCAGTTCTTC.

The genes are TRBV24-1 and TRBJ1-4; the D is unclear. Trimming pared 6 bases from V and 4 bases from J, leaving 8 bases between. Germline lookup yields CDR1 KGHDR and CDR2 SFDVKD. CDR3 length: 13 residues. CDR3 DNA sequence: TGTGCCACCAGTAACGGCATTAATGAAAAACTGTTTTTT. Translating gives CATSNGINEKLFF.

This clonotype was counted only a few times. A read error may account for a junction end that differs from germline. The chain carries TRBV7-7 and TRBJ1-5; no clear D gene. Germline CDR1 reads SSHAT; CDR2 reads FNYEAQ (reference sequence). CDR3 length equals 13 residues. The CDR3 coding sequence is TGTGCTAGCAGCCGCGTGTTAGGTCAGCCCCAGCATTTT. Its translation is CASSRVLGQPQHF. The entire variable domain, with the rest obtained from reference TRBV7-7 and TRBJ1-5, is as follows: GAGVSQSPRYKVTKRGQDVTLRCDPISSHATLYWYQQALGQGPEFLTYFNYEAQPDKSGLPSDRFSAERPEGSISTLTIQRTEQRDSAMYRCASSRVLGQPQHFGDGTRLSIL.

This clonotype was detected many times. This chain connects TRBV14 to TRBJ2-7; D gene uncertain. The CDR3 sequence is 14 residues long. The V end was cut by 1 base, the J end by 0 bases, with 7 bases between. Germline lookup yields CDR1 SGHDN and CDR2 FVKESK. In nucleotides, the CDR3 is TGTGCCAGCAGCCAAGCACAGAACTCCTACGAGCAGTACTTC. Translated, it gives CASSQAQNSYEQYF.

V gene TRBV4-3 combines with J gene TRBJ2-7; D might be TRBD1 or TRBD2, each matching 6 bases. V dropped 0 bases and J dropped 5 bases, with 14 bases sitting between them. Germline loops: CDR1 LGHNA, CDR2 YSLEER. The CDR3 runs 15 residues. In nucleotides, the CDR3 is TGCGCCAGCAGCCAAGATAGCAGGGGCGGGGACGAGCAGTACTTC. It encodes CASSQDSRGGDEQYF.

This clonotype has just a few counts. V usage is TRBV25-1 and J usage is TRBJ1-2; TRBD1 matches at 7 bases. From germline, CDR1 is MGHDK and CDR2 SYGVNS. The CDR3 is 13 residues long. Trimming at V came to 2 bases and at J to 5 bases, leaving 2 bases not matched to a gene. The CDR3 DNA follows: TGTGCCAGCAGTGAAGGACAGGAGTATGGCTACACCTTC. Translated: CASSEGQEYGYTF.

The chain links TRBV11-1 to TRBJ2-2; D not resolved. Per the germline V gene, CDR1 is SGHAT and CDR2 is FQDESV (reference sequence). CDR3 size: 18 residues. V lost 3 bases, J lost 0 bases, and 17 bases lay in between. CDR3 DNA: TGTGCCAGCAGCTTTCCCGGTGCTAGAAACACGAACACCGGGGAGCTGTTTTTT. This encodes CASSFPGARNTNTGELFF.

Only a few counts were recorded for this clonotype. The chain combines TRBV4-1 with TRBJ1-1; 8 bases map to TRBD1. The length of the CDR3 is 14 residues. CDR1 MGHRA and CDR2 YSYEKL come from the germline V gene. V lost 2 bases to trimming and J lost 4 bases; unmatched junction nucleotides: 3. The CDR3 is CASSQTGGGTEAFF. DNA for the CDR3: TGCGCCAGCAGCCAAACAGGGGGTGGCACTGAAGCTTTCTTT.

This clonotype was recorded at least ten times. The J gene is TRBJ2-1, the V gene TRBV27; D is uncertain. V shed 5 bases and J shed 4 bases, with 3 bases lying between them. This CDR3 region has 11 residues. The germline gives CDR1 MNHEY, CDR2 SMNVEV (reference sequence). In DNA form, the CDR3 reads TGTGCCAGCAGTGTTTACAATGAGCAGTTCTTC. It codes for CASSVYNEQFF.

This chain connects TRBV4-3 to TRBJ2-3; TRBD2 matches 10 bases. From germline, CDR1 is LGHNA and CDR2 YSLEER. After removal of 1 base from V and 6 bases from J, the junction contained 4 bases not matched to a gene. This CDR3 region has 15 residues. CDR3 loop: CASSQVSGREDTQYF. The CDR3 DNA follows: TGCGCCAGCAGCCAAGTGAGCGGGAGGGAGGATACGCAGTATTTT.

There are many counts of this clonotype. The rearrangement links TRBV13 to TRBJ1-1; the D is unclear. The CDR3 is made up of 12 amino acids. Trimming cost V 5 bases and J 3 bases, with 7 bases left between them. From germline, CDR1 is PRHDT and CDR2 FYEKMQ (reference sequence). The CDR3 loop is CASSTRYTEAFF. In nucleotides, the CDR3 is TGTGCCAGCAGCACCCGGTACACTGAAGCTTTCTTT.

This clonotype was seen a handful of times. V gene TRBV5-5 combines with J gene TRBJ2-5; tentatively, D is TRBD1 or TRBD2 (5 bases each). Trimming removed 4 bases at V and 2 bases at J, with 12 bases between. This CDR3 comprises 14 residues. Germline V lookup: CDR1 SGHKS, CDR2 YYEKEE (reference sequence). CDR3 amino acids: CASSLRWGQETQYF. CDR3 sequence (DNA): TGTGCCAGCAGCCTCCGGTGGGGGCAAGAGACCCAGTACTTC.

The chain employs TRBV7-2 and TRBJ2-5; 8 bases match TRBD1. V lost 2 bases to trimming and J lost 1 base; unmatched junction nucleotides: 9. CDR3 length: 17 amino acids. Germline-derived CDR1 and CDR2 are SGHTA and FQGNSA. For the CDR3, the DNA is TGTGCCAGCAGCTTACGGGGACAGGCTACTATCCAAGAGACCCAGTACTTC. Translation: CASSLRGQATIQETQYF. Complete variable domain (other parts from reference TRBV7-2 and TRBJ2-5): GAGVSQSPSNKVTEKGKDVELRCDPISGHTALYWYRQSLGQGLEFLIYFQGNSAPDKSGLPSDRFSAERTGGSVSTLTIQRTQQEDSAVYLCASSLRGQATIQETQYFGPGTRLLVL.

The J gene is TRBJ2-3, the V gene TRBV9, with D possibly being TRBD2 (5 bases). V was shortened by 0 bases and J by 9 bases, with 8 bases between the two germline ends. Germline assignment: CDR1 SGDLS and CDR2 YYNGEE. The CDR3 length is 12 residues. The CDR3: CASSVGEGTQYF. In nucleotides, the CDR3 is TGTGCCAGCAGCGTAGGTGAGGGAACGCAGTATTTT.

The chain employs TRBV28 and TRBJ2-5; maybe TRBD1 (6 bases). The CDR3 runs to 15 residues. V lost 5 bases and J 7 bases, leaving 20 bases between the germline ends. Germline lookup yields CDR1 MDHEN and CDR2 SYDVKM. The CDR3 region is CASSSPGTINPTQYF. As DNA, the CDR3 is TGTGCCAGCAGTAGCCCCGGGACAATAAATCCGACCCAGTACTTC.